This section outlines one T cell receptor (beta chain) sequence together with its context. Antigen unknown. This record belongs to a study of CD8 T cells in ankylosing spondylitis. Per germline, CDR1 MNHNY and CDR2 SVGAGI (reference sequence). The CDR3 is made up of 13 amino acids. V was pared by 6 bases and J by 5 bases, with 11 bases between. Study conclusions and caveats: In reactive arthritis synovial fluid and blood, some motif variants had been reported before.

Each CDR3 protein is one row after TCRdb ran MiXCR on the 5' RACE reads. The table has a few hundred thousand distinct CDR3 sequences, 15% to 25% seen once. The V and J genes are TRBV6-6 and TRBJ2-1; D gene uncertain. The source is a male donor with ankylosing spondylitis or in good health (not recorded which). The sequencing input was blood, either unsorted or a sorted T cell fraction (not recorded which). The CDR3 region has the DNA TGTGCCAGCAGCCACGGGCTGGACAATGAGCAGTTCTTC. It encodes CASSHGLDNEQFF.